A selection of T cell receptor beta chains follows, all from one sample in a study of T cell responses to AZD1222 COVID-19 vaccine. Assay used: immunoSEQ multiplex PCR; TCRdb lists only in-frame clones, some missing. Of some 170,000 clones in the sample, roughly 90% were seen once. Sample: peripheral blood, taken 28 days after the second AZD1222 dose. The receptors derive from an adult who received the AZD1222 COVID-19 vaccine. Both conserved end residues are trimmed from each CDR3. Each record gives: clone size, V gene, J gene, CDR3 protein. Clone size is stated in some rows and not others, as once, few, many or a class when expanded.

-	TRBV5-1	TRBJ2-5	ASSLTGGQVTQY
-	TRBV19	TRBJ2-7	ASSIVGGAYEQY
-	TRBV2	TRBJ2-5	ASSGASDGRAGETQY
few	TRBV9	TRBJ2-1	ASSKDGRFDNEQF
-	TRBV6-5	TRBJ2-7	ASSRGPNEQY
-	TRBV19	TRBJ1-1	ASRDPQGRAF
few	TRBV5-1	TRBJ2-3	ASSSDIDTQY
-	TRBV12-3/TRBV12-4	TRBJ1-3	ASSSLSGNTIY
-	TRBV2	TRBJ1-5	ASSWDTNNQPQH
-	TRBV25-1	TRBJ2-1	ASSESSGRSNEQF
-	TRBV18	TRBJ1-1	ASSPRDGRNTEAF
once	TRBV19	TRBJ1-2	ASSIYGGNYGYT
-	TRBV30	TRBJ1-6	AWRTPNTYNSPLH
-	TRBV6-4	TRBJ1-3	ATLSGHSGNTIY
-	TRBV2	TRBJ1-2	ASSPETTTGNYGYT
-	TRBV3-1/TRBV3-2	TRBJ2-1	ASSQGRGPSNEQF
once	TRBV5-1	TRBJ2-7	ASTPTPGVRYEQY
-	TRBV18	TRBJ2-1	ASSPRPSAFYNEQF
once	TRBV3-1/TRBV3-2	TRBJ2-1	ASSPRPGAYNEQF
-	TRBV4-3	TRBJ2-2	ASSHQGTAGELF
-	TRBV14	TRBJ1-3	ASSRQGAHSGNTIY
-	TRBV7-3	TRBJ1-3	ASSPGGGPGNTIY
-	TRBV9	TRBJ1-2	ASSVGEYVGYT
-	TRBV10-3	TRBJ1-1	AISVSTYGPKG
-	TRBV28	TRBJ1-1	ASSPRTGGTSEAF
-	TRBV5-4	TRBJ2-1	ASSWGLAGYEQF
-	TRBV7-8	TRBJ1-1	ASSTQARKAF
-	TRBV11-2	TRBJ1-1	ASSLLNTEAF
-	TRBV5-1	TRBJ2-1	ASSSAEGLAYNEQF
-	TRBV4-2	TRBJ2-6	ASSHRRGDGANVLT
-	TRBV4-3	TRBJ2-1	ASSQDRGGGTYNEQF